This T cell receptor (beta chain) was recorded in a study of cytomegalovirus exposure and HLA in healthy donors. Only in-frame clones appear in the TCRdb table, and some are missing; sequencing was by immunoSEQ multiplex PCR. The sample consists of about 56,000 clones, roughly 89% of them appearing once. V was shortened by 5 bases and J by 3 bases, with 8 bases between the two germline ends. Per germline, CDR1 SGHVS and CDR2 FQNEAQ. There are 12 residues in the CDR3. This receptor was obtained from a woman between 18 and 29 years old in good health and CMV-seronegative. The rearrangement uses TRBV7-8 and TRBJ2-7, with D uncertain. The source material was PBMCs. The CDR3 coding sequence is TGTGCCAGCAGCCTACAGTACTACGAGCAGTACTTC. This translates into CASSLQYYEQYF.